The clone carrying this TCR beta chain was detected only a few times. TCRdb analysed the RT-PCR reads with MiXCR anew, one entry per CDR3 protein. The sample comprises more than 600,000 distinct CDR3 sequences, 13% to 15% of which are singletons, and roughly 4% rests with the top ten. The CDR3 is 15 amino acids. Trimming cost V 0 bases and J 0 bases, with 9 bases left between them. Germline V gives CDR1 LGHNA, CDR2 YSLEER. The TCR was taken from a female donor in good health, serving as a healthy control. Sample: memory CD4+ T cells from blood. V usage is TRBV4-3 and J usage is TRBJ2-7, with unresolved D. The CDR3 loop is CASSQDRGASYEQYF. Here the CDR3 DNA reads TGCGCCAGCAGCCAAGATCGCGGAGCCTCCTACGAGCAGTACTTC.